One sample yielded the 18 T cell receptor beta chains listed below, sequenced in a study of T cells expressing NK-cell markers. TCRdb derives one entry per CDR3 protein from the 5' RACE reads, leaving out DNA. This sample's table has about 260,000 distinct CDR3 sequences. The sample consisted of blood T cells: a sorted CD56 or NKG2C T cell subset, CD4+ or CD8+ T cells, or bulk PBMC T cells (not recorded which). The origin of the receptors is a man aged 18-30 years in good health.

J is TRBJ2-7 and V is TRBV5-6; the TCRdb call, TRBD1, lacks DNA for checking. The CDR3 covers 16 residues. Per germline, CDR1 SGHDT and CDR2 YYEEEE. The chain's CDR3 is CASSLPGTGATSEQYF.

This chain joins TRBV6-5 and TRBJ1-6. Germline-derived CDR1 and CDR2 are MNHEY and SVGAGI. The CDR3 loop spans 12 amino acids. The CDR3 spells CASRRYNSPLHF.

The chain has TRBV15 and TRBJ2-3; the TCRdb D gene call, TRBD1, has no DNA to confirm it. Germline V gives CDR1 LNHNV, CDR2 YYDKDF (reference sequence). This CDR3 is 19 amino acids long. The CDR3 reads CATSSGGRGSPESTDTQYF.

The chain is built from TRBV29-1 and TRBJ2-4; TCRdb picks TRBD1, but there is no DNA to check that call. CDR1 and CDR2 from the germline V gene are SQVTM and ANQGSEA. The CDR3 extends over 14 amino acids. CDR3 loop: CSVAQVLAKNIQYF.

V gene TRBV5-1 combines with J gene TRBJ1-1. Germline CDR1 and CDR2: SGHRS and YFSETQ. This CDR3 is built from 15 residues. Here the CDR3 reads CASSLRSAGNTEAFF.

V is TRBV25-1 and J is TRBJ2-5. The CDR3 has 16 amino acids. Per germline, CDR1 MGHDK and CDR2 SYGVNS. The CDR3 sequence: CASSEVIGRGQETQYF. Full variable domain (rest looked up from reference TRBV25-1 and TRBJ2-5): EADIYQTPRYLVIGTGKKITLECSQTMGHDKMYWYQQDPGMELHLIHYSYGVNSTEKGDLSSESTVSRIRTEHFPLTLESARPSHTSQYLCASSEVIGRGQETQYFGPGTRLLVL.

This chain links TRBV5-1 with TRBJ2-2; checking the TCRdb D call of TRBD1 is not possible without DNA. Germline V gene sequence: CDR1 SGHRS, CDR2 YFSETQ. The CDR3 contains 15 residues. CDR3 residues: CASSYSTGEIGELFF.

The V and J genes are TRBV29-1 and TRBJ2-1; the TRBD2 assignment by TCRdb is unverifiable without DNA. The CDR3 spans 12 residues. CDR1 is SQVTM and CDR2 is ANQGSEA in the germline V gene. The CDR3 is CSVLVSGSEQFF.

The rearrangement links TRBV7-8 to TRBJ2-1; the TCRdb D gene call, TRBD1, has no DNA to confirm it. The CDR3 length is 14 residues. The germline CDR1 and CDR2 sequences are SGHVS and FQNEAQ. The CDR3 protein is CASSLRETYNEQFF.

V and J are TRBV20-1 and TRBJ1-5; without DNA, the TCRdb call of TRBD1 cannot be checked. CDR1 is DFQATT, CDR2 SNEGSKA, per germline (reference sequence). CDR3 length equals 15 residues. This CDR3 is CSARDRDRGNQPQHF.

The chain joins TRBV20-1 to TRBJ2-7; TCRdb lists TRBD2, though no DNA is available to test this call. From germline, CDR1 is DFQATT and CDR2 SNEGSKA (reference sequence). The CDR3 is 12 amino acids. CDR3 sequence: CSATSSAYEQYF.

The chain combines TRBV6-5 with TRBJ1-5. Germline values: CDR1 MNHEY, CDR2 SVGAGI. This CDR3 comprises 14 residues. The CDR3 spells CASSYQSDGQPQHF.

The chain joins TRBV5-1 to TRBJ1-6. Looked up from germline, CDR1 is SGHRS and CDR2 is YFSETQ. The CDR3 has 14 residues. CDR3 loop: CASSPMGSDSPLHF.

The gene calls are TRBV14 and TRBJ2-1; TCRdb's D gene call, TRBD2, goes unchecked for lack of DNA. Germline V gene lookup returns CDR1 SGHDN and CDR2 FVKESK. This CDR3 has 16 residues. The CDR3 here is CASSRLGLAGEHEQFF.

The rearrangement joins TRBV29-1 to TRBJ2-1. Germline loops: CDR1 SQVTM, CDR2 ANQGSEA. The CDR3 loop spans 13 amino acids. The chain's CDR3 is CSISLASRNEQFF.

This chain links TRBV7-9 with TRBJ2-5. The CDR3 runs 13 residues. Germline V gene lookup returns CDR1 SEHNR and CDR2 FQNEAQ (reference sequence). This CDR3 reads CASSFRSGETQYF.

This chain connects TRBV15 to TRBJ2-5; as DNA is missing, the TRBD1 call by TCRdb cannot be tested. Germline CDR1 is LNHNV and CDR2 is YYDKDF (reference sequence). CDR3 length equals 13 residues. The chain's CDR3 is CATSTGGEETQYF.

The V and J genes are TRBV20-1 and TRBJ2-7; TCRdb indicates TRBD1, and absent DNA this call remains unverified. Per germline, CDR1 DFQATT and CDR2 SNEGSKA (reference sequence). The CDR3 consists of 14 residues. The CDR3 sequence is CSATGTAGAYEQYF.